What follows are 15 T cell receptor beta chains derived from one specimen sequenced in a study of T-cell memory formation after mild COVID-19. TCRdb ran MiXCR on the 5' RACE reads and lists one entry per CDR3 protein. This table has under 300,000 distinct CDR3 sequences, less than 20% appearing once. The sequenced material came from PBMCs or a T cell subset sorted from them (not recorded which). Receptors were obtained from a man between 18 and 29 years old who had mild COVID-19 (a few samples of this study predate the infection). Cell type and time point are not known.

This clonotype came up a few times. This chain links TRBV2 with TRBJ2-6; D remains ambiguous. Germline CDR1 reads SNHLY; CDR2 reads FYNNEI. Trimming shortened V by 1 base and J by 0 bases, and 7 bases separated the two germline ends. This CDR3 is 16 amino acids long. This CDR3 is CASSEGWVSGANVLTF. The CDR3, as DNA: TGTGCCAGCAGTGAAGGTTGGGTCTCTGGGGCCAACGTCCTGACTTTC.

This clonotype turned up a few times. The V call is TRBV4-1, the J call TRBJ1-1; tentative D call: TRBD1 (6 bases). CDR3 length equals 14 residues. Germline lookup yields CDR1 MGHRA and CDR2 YSYEKL. Trimming removed 4 bases from V and 6 bases from J, with 15 bases in between. DNA of the CDR3: TGCGCCAGCAGCCGACCACAGGGAGGGTCTGAAGCTTTCTTT. Residues: CASSRPQGGSEAFF.

This chain links TRBV7-9 with TRBJ2-3, with D possibly matching TRBD2 (6 bases). The CDR3 consists of 15 residues. V dropped 5 bases and J dropped 2 bases, with 14 bases sitting between them. Looked up from germline, CDR1 is SEHNR and CDR2 is FQNEAQ (reference sequence). The CDR3 reads CASSVRGLITDTQYF. The CDR3 DNA is TGTGCCAGCAGCGTACGGGGACTCATCACAGATACGCAGTATTTT.

The J gene is TRBJ2-5, the V gene TRBV2; the D gene is possibly TRBD2 (6 bases). The CDR3 extends over 11 amino acids. V was pared by 6 bases and J by 9 bases, with 11 bases between. The germline CDR1 and CDR2 sequences are SNHLY and FYNNEI. DNA of the CDR3: TGTGCCAGCAGGGCCGGGGAGGCCCAGTACTTC. This translates into CASRAGEAQYF.

The rearrangement joins TRBV5-6 to TRBJ2-1; possible D gene TRBD1, 5 bases. The CDR3 consists of 14 residues. The V end lost 0 bases, the J end lost 2 bases, and 6 bases lay between the germline ends. CDR1 is SGHDT, CDR2 YYEEEE, per germline. The CDR3 is CASSLEGPYNEQFF. Here the CDR3 DNA reads TGTGCCAGCAGCTTGGAGGGGCCCTACAATGAGCAGTTCTTC.

This clonotype showed up just a few times. The chain employs TRBV20-1 and TRBJ2-7, with unresolved D. Trimming cost V 0 bases and J 0 bases, with 3 bases left between them. Germline CDR1 reads DFQATT; CDR2 reads SNEGSKA (reference sequence). This CDR3 has 12 amino acids. The CDR3 here is CSARDNSYEQYF. In DNA, the CDR3 is TGCAGTGCTAGAGACAACTCCTACGAGCAGTACTTC.

The chain recombines TRBV12-3 or TRBV12-4 with TRBJ1-2; D call uncertain. Deletions cut 10 bases from V and 2 bases from J, with 5 bases between. The CDR3 has 10 amino acids. The CDR3 DNA follows: TGTGCCACCGGGAACTATGGCTACACCTTC. Its translation: CATGNYGYTF.

The chain recombines TRBV5-6 with TRBJ2-4, with D possibly being TRBD1 (6 bases). Looked up from germline, CDR1 is SGHDT and CDR2 is YYEEEE. The CDR3 loop spans 14 amino acids. The V and J ends lost 0 bases and 6 bases respectively, with 10 bases between them. CDR3 bases: TGTGCCAGCAGCTTGGAAGGGGGTGGAAACATTCAGTACTTC. Its translation: CASSLEGGGNIQYF.

This clonotype was picked up a small number of times. The J gene is TRBJ2-7, the V gene TRBV20-1; the D is unclear. Trimming took 6 bases from V and 0 from J, leaving 12 bases between them. CDR3 size: 13 residues. Germline V CDR1 and CDR2: DFQATT, SNEGSKA (reference sequence). DNA of the CDR3: TGCAGTGCCCAGACCCCCAGCTCCTACGAGCAGTACTTC. Its protein product is CSAQTPSSYEQYF.

By share, this clonotype ranks as medium-sized (0.01 to 0.1%). In DNA form, the CDR3 reads TGCGCCAGCAGCTTGACCTCCGGGACAGGCACATTGTTCGTC. This sequence encodes CASSLTSGTGTLFV. The chain uses TRBV5-1 and TRBJ2-7; 8 nucleotides match TRBD1. CDR1 SGHRS and CDR2 YFSETQ come from the germline V gene. This CDR3 has 14 amino acids.

This clonotype was found a few times. V is TRBV2 and J is TRBJ2-5; D gene unclear. Germline V gives CDR1 SNHLY, CDR2 FYNNEI. V was clipped by 1 base and J by 14 bases, with 17 bases between them. The CDR3 runs to 13 residues. CDR3 residues: CASSEEWYPVVYF. CDR3 sequence (DNA): TGTGCCAGCAGTGAAGAGTGGTACCCGGTCGTATACTTC. The whole variable domain, remainder taken from reference TRBV2 and TRBJ2-5, is EPEVTQTPSHQVTQMGQEVILRCVPISNHLYFYWYRQILGQKVEFLVSFYNNEISEKSEIFDDQFSVERPDGSNFTLKIRSTKLEDSAMYFCASSEEWYPVVYFGPGTRLLVL.

This clonotype came up many times. The genes are TRBV15 and TRBJ2-3, with a tentative D call TRBD2 (5 bases). V shed 4 bases and J shed 2 bases, with 16 bases lying between them. Per germline, CDR1 LNHNV and CDR2 YYDKDF (reference sequence). This CDR3 spans 16 amino acids. The CDR3 DNA follows: TGTGCCACCAGCACTGGGAGCGGAGGCCTCACAGATACGCAGTATTTT. Its protein product is CATSTGSGGLTDTQYF.

This clonotype came up a few times. A junction boundary mismatches the germline segment, possibly from a read error. J is TRBJ2-1 and V is TRBV7-8; weak D call: TRBD2 (6 bases). In germline, CDR1 is SGHVS, CDR2 FQNEAQ. The CDR3 has 12 amino acids. Here the CDR3 reads CASRRVWGVTSF. Written as DNA, the CDR3 is TGTGCCAGCAGGCGCGTCTGGGGGGTCACATCCTTC.

This rearrangement joins TRBV5-1 to TRBJ2-3; TRBD2 aligns across 8 bases. Germline values: CDR1 SGHRS, CDR2 YFSETQ. With 4 bases clipped from V and 5 bases from J, the junction kept 6 bases outside the gene matches. There are 14 residues in the CDR3. CDR3 loop: CASSDGGLVDTQYF. CDR3 sequence (DNA): TGCGCCAGCAGCGACGGGGGACTAGTAGATACGCAGTATTTT.

In its sample, this clonotype was seen a few times. The chain employs TRBV12-3 or TRBV12-4 and TRBJ1-2; TRBD1 is a possible D gene (6 bases). The CDR3 runs to 13 residues. Trimming shortened V by 5 bases and J by 8 bases, and 15 bases separated the two germline ends. CDR3 loop: CASSPQGPRGYTF. CDR3 nucleotide sequence: TGTGCCAGCAGTCCACAGGGCCCCCGGGGCTACACCTTC.